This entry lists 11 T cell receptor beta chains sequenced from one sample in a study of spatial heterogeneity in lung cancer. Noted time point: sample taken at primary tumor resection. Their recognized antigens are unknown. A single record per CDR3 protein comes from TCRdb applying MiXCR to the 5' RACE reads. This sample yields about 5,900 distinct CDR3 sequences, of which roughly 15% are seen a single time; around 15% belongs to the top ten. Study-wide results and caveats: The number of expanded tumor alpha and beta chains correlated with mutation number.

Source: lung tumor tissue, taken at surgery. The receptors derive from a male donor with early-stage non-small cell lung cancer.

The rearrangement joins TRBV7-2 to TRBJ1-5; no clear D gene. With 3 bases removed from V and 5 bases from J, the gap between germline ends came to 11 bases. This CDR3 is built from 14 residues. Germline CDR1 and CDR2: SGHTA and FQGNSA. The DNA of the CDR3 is TGTGCCAGCAGCTTGGGTCAGGCTTATCAGCCCCAGCATTTT. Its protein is CASSLGQAYQPQHF.

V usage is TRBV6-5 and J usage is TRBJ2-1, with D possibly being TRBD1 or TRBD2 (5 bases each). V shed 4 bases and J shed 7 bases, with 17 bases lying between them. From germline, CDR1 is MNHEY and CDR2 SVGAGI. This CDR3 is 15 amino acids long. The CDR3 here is CASSSPGDPENEQFF. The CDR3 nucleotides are TGTGCCAGCAGTTCCCCCGGGGACCCCGAGAATGAGCAGTTCTTC.

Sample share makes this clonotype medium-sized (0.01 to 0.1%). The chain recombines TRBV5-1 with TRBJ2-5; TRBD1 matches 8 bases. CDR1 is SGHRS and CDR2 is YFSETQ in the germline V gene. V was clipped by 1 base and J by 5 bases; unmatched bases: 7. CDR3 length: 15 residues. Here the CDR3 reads CASSLRAGGEETQYF. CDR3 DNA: TGCGCCAGCAGCTTGCGGGCAGGGGGCGAGGAGACCCAGTACTTC.

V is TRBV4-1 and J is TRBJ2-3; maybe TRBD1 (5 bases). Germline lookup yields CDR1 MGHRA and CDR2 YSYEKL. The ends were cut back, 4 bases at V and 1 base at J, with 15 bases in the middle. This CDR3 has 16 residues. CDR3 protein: CASSRAAGIGTDTQYF. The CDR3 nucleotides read TGCGCCAGCAGCCGGGCGGCAGGGATAGGCACAGATACGCAGTATTTT.

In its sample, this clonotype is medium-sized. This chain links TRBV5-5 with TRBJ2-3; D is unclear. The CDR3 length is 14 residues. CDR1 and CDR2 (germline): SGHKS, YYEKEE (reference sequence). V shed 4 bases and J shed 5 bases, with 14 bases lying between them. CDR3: CASSPGAAQDTQYF. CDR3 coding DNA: TGTGCCAGCAGCCCCGGCGCAGCGCAAGATACGCAGTATTTT.

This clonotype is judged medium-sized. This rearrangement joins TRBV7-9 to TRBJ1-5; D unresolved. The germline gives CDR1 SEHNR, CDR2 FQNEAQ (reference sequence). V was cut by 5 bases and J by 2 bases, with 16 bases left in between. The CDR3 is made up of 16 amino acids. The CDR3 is CASSLLGPLGNQPQHF. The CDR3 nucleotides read TGTGCCAGCAGCCTTCTTGGGCCTCTAGGCAATCAGCCCCAGCATTTT.

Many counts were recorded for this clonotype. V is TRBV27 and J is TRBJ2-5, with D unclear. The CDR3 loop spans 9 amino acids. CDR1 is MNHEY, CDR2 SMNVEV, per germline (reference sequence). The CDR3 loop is CGAQETQYF. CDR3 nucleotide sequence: TGTGGGGCCCAAGAGACCCAGTACTTC.

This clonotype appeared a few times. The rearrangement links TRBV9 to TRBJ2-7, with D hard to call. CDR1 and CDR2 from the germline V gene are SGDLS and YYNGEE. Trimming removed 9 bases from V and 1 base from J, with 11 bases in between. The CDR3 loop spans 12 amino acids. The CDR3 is CAISNKSYEQYF. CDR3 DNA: TGTGCCATCAGTAATAAGTCCTACGAGCAGTACTTC. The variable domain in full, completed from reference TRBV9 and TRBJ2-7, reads DSGVTQTPKHLITATGQRVTLRCSPRSGDLSVYWYQQSLDQGLQFLIQYYNGEERAKGNILERFSAQQFPDLHSELNLSSLELGDSALYFCAISNKSYEQYFGPGTRLTVT.

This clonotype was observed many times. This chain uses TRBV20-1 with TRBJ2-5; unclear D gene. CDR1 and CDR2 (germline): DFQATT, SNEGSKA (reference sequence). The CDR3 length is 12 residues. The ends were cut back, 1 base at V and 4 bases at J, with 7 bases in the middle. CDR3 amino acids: CSARVSVETQYF. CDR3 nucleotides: TGCAGTGCTAGAGTCTCGGTAGAGACCCAGTACTTC.

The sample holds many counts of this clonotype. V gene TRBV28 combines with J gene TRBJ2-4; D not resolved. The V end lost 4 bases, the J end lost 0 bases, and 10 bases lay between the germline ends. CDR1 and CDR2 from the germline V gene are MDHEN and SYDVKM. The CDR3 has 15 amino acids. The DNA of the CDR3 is TGTGCCAGCAGTTCATCAGGCCTAGCCAAAAACATTCAGTACTTC. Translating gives CASSSSGLAKNIQYF.

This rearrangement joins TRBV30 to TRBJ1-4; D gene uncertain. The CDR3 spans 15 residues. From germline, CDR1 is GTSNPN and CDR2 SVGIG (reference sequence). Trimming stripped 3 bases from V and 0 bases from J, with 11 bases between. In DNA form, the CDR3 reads TGTGCCTGGAGGGGCCCAGGCACAACTAATGAAAAACTGTTTTTT. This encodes CAWRGPGTTNEKLFF.